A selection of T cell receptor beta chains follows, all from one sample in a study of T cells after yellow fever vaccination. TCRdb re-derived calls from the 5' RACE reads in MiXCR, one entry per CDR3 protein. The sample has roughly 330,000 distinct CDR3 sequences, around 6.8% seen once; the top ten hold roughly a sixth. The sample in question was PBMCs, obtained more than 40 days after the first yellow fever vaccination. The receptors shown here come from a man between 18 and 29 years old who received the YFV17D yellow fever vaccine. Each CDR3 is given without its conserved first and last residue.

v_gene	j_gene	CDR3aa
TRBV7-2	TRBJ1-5	ASSLRTGGDQPQH
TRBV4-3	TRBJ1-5	ASSQERSNQPQH
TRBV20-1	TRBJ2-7	SANVDREKNEQY
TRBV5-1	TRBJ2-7	ASRPGQGLYEQY
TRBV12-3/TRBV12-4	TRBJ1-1	ASSFGQVWNTEAF
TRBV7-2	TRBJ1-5	ASSGGTGDNQPQH
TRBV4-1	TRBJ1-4	ASSLLRGVEKLF
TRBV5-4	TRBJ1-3	ASSQGQGRGNTIY
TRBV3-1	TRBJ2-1	ASSPTQSSYNEQF
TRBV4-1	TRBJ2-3	ASSQVAAGGPSAQY
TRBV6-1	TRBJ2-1	ASRTSGGPNEQF
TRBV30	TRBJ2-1	AWSGQGEQF
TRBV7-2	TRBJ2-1	ASSLSFGGLNEQF
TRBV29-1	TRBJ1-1	SVEGTGLSVEAF
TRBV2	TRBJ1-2	ASSFDSYGYT
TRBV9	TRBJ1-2	ASSEGETGYT
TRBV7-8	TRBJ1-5	ASSPIRGIYSNQPQH
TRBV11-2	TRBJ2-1	ASSIRVQYNEQF
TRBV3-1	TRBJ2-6	ASSQDLGVLT
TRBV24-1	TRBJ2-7	ATSPYRWEQY
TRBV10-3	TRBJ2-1	AISDYPSSNEQF
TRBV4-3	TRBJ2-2	ASSHHGGDWIGELF
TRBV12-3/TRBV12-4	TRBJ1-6	ASRSSLGGPYNSPLH
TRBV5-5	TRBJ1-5	ASSLRLGKYSNQPQH
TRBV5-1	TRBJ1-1	ASSFNRGNTEAF
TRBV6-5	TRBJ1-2	ASSYPGASGGYT
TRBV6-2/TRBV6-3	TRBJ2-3	ASRGLATDTQY
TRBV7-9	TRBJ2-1	ASSLAQGVNNEQF
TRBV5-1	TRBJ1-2	ASSLAGSYGYT
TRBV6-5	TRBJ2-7	ASSYTDPKIAEQY
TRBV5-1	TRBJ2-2	ASSPDGAVGELF
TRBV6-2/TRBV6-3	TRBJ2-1	ASSYSRGGRGNEQF
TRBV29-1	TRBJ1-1	SVESVNTEAF
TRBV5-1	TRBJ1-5	ASSLGPISNQPQH
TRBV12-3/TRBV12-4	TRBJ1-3	ASSGEGLISGNTIY
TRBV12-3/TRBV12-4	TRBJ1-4	ASSQGRFNEKLF
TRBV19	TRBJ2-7	ARGRGQTYEQY
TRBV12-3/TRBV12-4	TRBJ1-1	ASSLAGGILNTEAF
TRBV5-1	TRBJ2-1	ASSLDRGLVYNEQF
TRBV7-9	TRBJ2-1	ASKLLGDGEQF
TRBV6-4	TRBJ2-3	ASSEPRATHGTDTQY
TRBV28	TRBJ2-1	ASSRQGQGAIRQF
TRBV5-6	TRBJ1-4	ASSLRSGTGDEKLF
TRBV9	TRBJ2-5	ASSVRAGPGLYQETQY
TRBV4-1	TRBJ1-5	ASSRTLNGQPQH
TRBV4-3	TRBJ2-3	ASSQATSGGFTDTQY
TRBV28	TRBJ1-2	ASSPPSGDGYT
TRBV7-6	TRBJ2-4	ASSPGTRRPIQNIQY
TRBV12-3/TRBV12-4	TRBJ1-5	ASSLMEQPQH
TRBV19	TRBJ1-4	ASSLTTGTPEKLF